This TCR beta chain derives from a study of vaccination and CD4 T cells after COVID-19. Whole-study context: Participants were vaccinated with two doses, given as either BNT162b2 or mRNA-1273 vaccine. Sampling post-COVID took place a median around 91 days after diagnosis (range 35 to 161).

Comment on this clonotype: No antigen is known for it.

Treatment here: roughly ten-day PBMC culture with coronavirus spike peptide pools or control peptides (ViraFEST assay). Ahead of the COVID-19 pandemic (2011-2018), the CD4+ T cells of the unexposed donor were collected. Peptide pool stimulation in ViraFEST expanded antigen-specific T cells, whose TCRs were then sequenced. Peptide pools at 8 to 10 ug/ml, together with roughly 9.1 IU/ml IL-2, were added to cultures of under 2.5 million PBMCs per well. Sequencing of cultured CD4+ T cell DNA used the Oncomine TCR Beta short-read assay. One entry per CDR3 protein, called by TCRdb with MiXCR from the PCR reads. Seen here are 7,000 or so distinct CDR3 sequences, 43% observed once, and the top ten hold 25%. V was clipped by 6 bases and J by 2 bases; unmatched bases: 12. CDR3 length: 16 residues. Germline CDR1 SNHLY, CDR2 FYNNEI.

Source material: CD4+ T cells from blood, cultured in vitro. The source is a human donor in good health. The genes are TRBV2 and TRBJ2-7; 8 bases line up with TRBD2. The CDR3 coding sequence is TGTGCCAGCAGCTTAAGGGCTAGCGGGTTCACCTACGAGCAGTACTTC. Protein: CASSLRASGFTYEQYF.